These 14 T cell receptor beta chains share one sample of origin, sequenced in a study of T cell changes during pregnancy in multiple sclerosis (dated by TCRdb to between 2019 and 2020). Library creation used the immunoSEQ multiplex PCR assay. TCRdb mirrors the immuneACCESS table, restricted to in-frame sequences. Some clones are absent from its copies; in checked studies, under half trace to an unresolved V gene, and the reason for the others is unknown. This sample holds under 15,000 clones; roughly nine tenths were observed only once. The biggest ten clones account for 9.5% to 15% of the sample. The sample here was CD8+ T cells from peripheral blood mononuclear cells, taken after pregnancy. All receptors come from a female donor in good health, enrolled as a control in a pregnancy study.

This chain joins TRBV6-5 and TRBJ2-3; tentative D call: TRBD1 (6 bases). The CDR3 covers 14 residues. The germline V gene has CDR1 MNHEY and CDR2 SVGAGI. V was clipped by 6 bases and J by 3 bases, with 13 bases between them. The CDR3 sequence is CASRQGLRTDTQYF. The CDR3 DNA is TGTGCCAGCAGACAGGGCTTAAGGACAGATACGCAGTATTTT.

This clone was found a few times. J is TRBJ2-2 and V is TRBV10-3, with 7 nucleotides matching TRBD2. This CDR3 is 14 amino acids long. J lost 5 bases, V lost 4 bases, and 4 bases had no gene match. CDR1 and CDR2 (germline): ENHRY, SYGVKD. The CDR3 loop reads CAISAAGETGELFF. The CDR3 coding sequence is TGTGCCATCAGTGCTGCGGGAGAGACCGGGGAGCTGTTTTTT.

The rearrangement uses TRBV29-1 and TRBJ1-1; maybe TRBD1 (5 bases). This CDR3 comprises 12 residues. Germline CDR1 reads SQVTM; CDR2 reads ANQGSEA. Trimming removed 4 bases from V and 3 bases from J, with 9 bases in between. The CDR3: CSVVGGDTEAFF. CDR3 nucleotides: TGCAGCGTTGTCGGGGGGGACACTGAAGCTTTCTTT.

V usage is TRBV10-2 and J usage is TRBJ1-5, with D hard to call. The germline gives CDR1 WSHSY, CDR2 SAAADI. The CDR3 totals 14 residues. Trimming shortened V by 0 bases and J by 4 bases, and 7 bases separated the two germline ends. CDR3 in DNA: TGCGCCAGCAGTGAGTCAGGCGGGAATCAGCCCCAGCATTTT. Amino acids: CASSESGGNQPQHF.

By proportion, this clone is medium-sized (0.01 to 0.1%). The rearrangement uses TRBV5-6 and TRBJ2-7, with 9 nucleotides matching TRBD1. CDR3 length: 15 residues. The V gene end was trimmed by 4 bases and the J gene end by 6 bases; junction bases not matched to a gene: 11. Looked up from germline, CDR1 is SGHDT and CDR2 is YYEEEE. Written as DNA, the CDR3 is TGTGCCAGCAGCCTTCCTAACAGGGGGCTCAGCGAGCAGTACTTC. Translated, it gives CASSLPNRGLSEQYF.

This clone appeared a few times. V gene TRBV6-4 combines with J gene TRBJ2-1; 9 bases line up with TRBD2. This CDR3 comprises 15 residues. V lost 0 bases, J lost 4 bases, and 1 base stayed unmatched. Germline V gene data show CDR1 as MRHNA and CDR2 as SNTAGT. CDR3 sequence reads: CASSDSSGSYNEQFF. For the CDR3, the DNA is TGTGCCAGCAGTGACTCTAGCGGGAGTTACAATGAGCAGTTCTTC.

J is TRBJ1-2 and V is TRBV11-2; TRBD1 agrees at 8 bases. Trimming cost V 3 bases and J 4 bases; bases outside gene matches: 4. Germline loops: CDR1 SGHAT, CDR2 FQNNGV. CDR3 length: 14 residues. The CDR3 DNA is TGTGCCAGCAGCTTCGGGCAGGGGGCCTATGGCTACACCTTC. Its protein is CASSFGQGAYGYTF.

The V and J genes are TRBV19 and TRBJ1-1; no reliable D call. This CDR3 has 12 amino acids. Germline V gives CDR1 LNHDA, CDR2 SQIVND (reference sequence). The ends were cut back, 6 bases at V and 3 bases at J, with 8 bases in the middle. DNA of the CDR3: TGTGCCAGTAGCCCTTCAGACACTGAAGCTTTCTTT. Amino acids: CASSPSDTEAFF.

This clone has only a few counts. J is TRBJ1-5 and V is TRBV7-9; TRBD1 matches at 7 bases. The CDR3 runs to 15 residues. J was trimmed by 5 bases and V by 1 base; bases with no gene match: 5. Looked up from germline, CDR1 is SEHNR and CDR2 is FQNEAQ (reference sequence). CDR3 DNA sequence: TGTGCCAGCAGCTTAGACAGGGGTGAGGATCAGCCCCAGCATTTT. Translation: CASSLDRGEDQPQHF.

The CDR3, as DNA: TGTGCCAGCAGTTATAAACAGGGAAGCGGCTATGGCTACACCTTC. As protein: CASSYKQGSGYGYTF. The chain joins TRBV7-2 to TRBJ1-2; D is perhaps TRBD1 (6 bases). The V and J ends lost 6 bases and 4 bases respectively, with 18 bases between them. The germline V gene encodes CDR1 SGHTA and CDR2 FQGNSA. CDR3 length: 15 residues.

The CDR3 spells CASSPRSSGDYEQYF. The DNA of the CDR3 is TGCGCCAGCAGCCCACGATCTAGCGGGGACTACGAGCAGTACTTC. This rearrangement joins TRBV5-1 to TRBJ2-7; 9 bases map to TRBD2. The V gene's germline CDR1 is SGHRS and CDR2 YFSETQ. Germline trimming cut 4 bases from V and 3 bases from J; bases unmatched to any gene: 8. The CDR3 covers 15 residues. Variable domain in full (rest from reference TRBV5-1 and TRBJ2-7): KAGVTQTPRYLIKTRGQQVTLSCSPISGHRSVSWYQQTPGQGLQFLFEYFSETQRNKGNFPGRFSGRQFSNSRSEMNVSTLELGDSALYLCASSPRSSGDYEQYFGPGTRLTVT.

CDR3 protein: CASSLGVLAGVGPYNEQFF. The CDR3 nucleotides read TGTGCCAGCAGCTTAGGTGTGTTAGCGGGGGTGGGTCCGTACAATGAGCAGTTCTTC. The genes are TRBV11-2 and TRBJ2-1; 9 bases fit TRBD2. Germline loops: CDR1 SGHAT, CDR2 FQNNGV. The CDR3 is 19 amino acids. V was clipped by 1 base and J by 4 bases; unmatched bases: 14. The variable domain in full, with the rest retrieved from reference TRBV11-2 and TRBJ2-1, is EAGVAQSPRYKIIEKRQSVAFWCNPISGHATLYWYQQILGQGPKLLIQFQNNGVVDDSQLPKDRFSAERLKGVDSTLKIQPAKLEDSAVYLCASSLGVLAGVGPYNEQFFGPGTRLTVL.

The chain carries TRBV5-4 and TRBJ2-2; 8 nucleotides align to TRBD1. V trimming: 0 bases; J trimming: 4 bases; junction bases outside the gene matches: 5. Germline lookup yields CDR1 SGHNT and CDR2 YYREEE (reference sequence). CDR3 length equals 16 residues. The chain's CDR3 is CASSLAVRGPTGELFF. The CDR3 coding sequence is TGTGCCAGCAGCTTGGCCGTCAGGGGGCCCACCGGGGAGCTGTTTTTT.

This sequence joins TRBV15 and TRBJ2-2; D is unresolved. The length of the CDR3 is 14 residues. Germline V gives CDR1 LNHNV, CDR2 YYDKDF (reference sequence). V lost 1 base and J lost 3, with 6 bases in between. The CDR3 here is CATSRVQDTGELFF. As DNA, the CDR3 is TGTGCCACCAGCAGAGTCCAGGACACCGGGGAGCTGTTTTTT.